This T cell receptor (beta chain) was captured by sequencing in a study of cytotoxic CD8 clonotypes in ibrutinib-treated CLL. In the study overall: Each sample contained, on average, about 250,000 productive templates and tens of thousands of productive rearrangements. Findings and caveats of the study: Researchers report that baseline clonality outpaced age-matched healthy donors and tracked circulating CD8+ T-cell counts. Public clonotypes (which were uncommon) either contracted or remained stable on treatment.

Profiled with immunoSEQ multiplex PCR; TCRdb holds only in-frame clones, not every one. Among 110,000 or so clones, roughly 57% were seen once, and the ten largest hold under 45%. Of note for this clone: The antigen remains unidentified.

The CDR3 consists of 16 residues. V was trimmed by 3 bases and J by 0 bases, leaving 14 bases between them. Germline CDR1 KGHSH, CDR2 LQKENI. This TCR was sampled from a human donor with chronic lymphocytic leukemia. This chain connects TRBV18 to TRBJ1-2; D may be TRBD1 (5 bases). The sequences come from PBMCs, collected after 24 months of ibrutinib treatment. The CDR3 loop reads CASSPPGPLANYGYTF. CDR3 nucleotide sequence: TGTGCCAGCTCACCCCCGGGACCGTTAGCTAACTATGGCTACACCTTC.